The 27 T cell receptor beta chains in this list originate from one sample, sequenced in a study of shared clonotypes between healthy human individuals. Using immunoSEQ multiplex PCR, the repertoire was profiled, and TCRdb retains in-frame clones only, with some absent. The sample has about 450,000 clones; around 79% are singletons. Sequenced: PBMCs. The origin of the receptors is a woman in her thirties or forties in good health. Some clones in this sample may be carry-over from other donors' samples.

CDR3 loop: CASIGTGGHEQFF. The DNA of the CDR3 is TGCGCCAGTATAGGTACAGGAGGTCATGAGCAGTTCTTC. The gene calls are TRBV5-1 and TRBJ2-1; D could derive from TRBD1 or TRBD2 (5 bases each). The germline V and J ends were trimmed by 8 bases and 8 bases, with 17 bases remaining between them. The CDR3 runs to 13 residues. Germline values: CDR1 SGHRS, CDR2 YFSETQ.

This clone has more than one count but fewer than ten. The V gene is TRBV7-2, the J gene TRBJ2-1, with 8 bases fitting TRBD2. The V gene end was trimmed by 3 bases and the J gene end by 5 bases; junction bases not matched to a gene: 6. This CDR3 is built from 15 residues. Germline V gene lookup returns CDR1 SGHTA and CDR2 FQGNSA. CDR3 nucleotides: TGTGCCAGCAGCTTCAGAACTAGCGGACACAATGAGCAGTTCTTC. As protein: CASSFRTSGHNEQFF.

This chain uses TRBV11-2 with TRBJ2-7, with D perhaps TRBD1 (6 bases). Germline V CDR1 and CDR2: SGHAT, FQNNGV. V was shortened by 0 bases and J by 0 bases, with 15 bases between the two germline ends. This CDR3 is 17 amino acids long. The CDR3 loop is CASSLDQTGPFSYEQYF. The CDR3 DNA is TGTGCCAGCAGCTTAGACCAGACAGGACCCTTCTCCTACGAGCAGTACTTC.

This clone was counted a few times. A far larger clone is one nucleotide away, so this likely arose from a read error. The V gene is TRBV5-1, the J gene TRBJ1-2; 7 bases map to TRBD1. The CDR3 spans 14 residues. The germline V gene has CDR1 SGHRS and CDR2 YFSETQ. In DNA, the CDR3 is TGCGCCAGCAGCCCGCGGGACAGAAACTATGGCTACATCTTC. Its translation: CASSPRDRNYGYIF.

J is TRBJ2-7 and V is TRBV5-6, with 9 bases identical to TRBD1. The germline V gene encodes CDR1 SGHDT and CDR2 YYEEEE. Unmatched junction bases numbered 12, after V lost 3 bases and J lost 5 bases. The CDR3 loop spans 16 amino acids. Written as DNA, the CDR3 is TGTGCCAGCAGCTCCAACAGGGGGCGCTTTTCCCACGAGCAGTACTTC. Amino acids: CASSSNRGRFSHEQYF.

This clone was seen only a few times. The chain is built from TRBV5-8 and TRBJ2-1; unclear D gene. V lost 2 bases and J lost 3, with 9 bases in between. This CDR3 region has 14 residues. Germline V gene lookup returns CDR1 SGHTS and CDR2 YDEGEE. The CDR3 nucleotides are TGTGCCAGCAGCTTAGGCACTTTCTACAATGAGCAGTTCTTC. Amino acids: CASSLGTFYNEQFF.

The CDR3 DNA follows: TGTGCCAGCAGTCAACAGGGAGGTCATCAGCCCCAGCATTTT. It translates to CASSQQGGHQPQHF. The V call is TRBV2, the J call TRBJ1-5; tentatively, D is TRBD1 (6 bases). The V gene's germline CDR1 is SNHLY and CDR2 FYNNEI. V lost 5 bases to trimming and J lost 5 bases, with 13 bases between them. The CDR3 runs to 14 residues.

This chain connects TRBV11-3 to TRBJ2-5; no definite D call. CDR1 is SGHNT, CDR2 YENEEA, per germline. With 0 bases removed from V and 2 bases from J, the gap between germline ends came to 10 bases. The CDR3 covers 15 residues. The CDR3 DNA reads TGTGCCAGCAGCTTAGACCCCGGTGGGCAAGAGACCCAGTACTTC. Translation: CASSLDPGGQETQYF.

V and J are TRBV28 and TRBJ1-1, with no clear D. Germline CDR1 and CDR2: MDHEN and SYDVKM. Trimming took 6 bases from V and 5 from J, leaving 10 bases between them. There are 12 residues in the CDR3. For the CDR3, the DNA is TGTGCCAGCAGCCCCCTGGGGACTGAAGCTTTCTTT. This codes for CASSPLGTEAFF. The full variable domain, in which reference TRBV28 and TRBJ1-1 provide the parts outside the CDR3, is DVKVTQSSRYLVKRTGEKVFLECVQDMDHENMFWYRQDPGLGLRLIYFSYDVKMKEKGDIPEGYSVSREKKERFSLILESASTNQTSMYLCASSPLGTEAFFGQGTRLTVV.

The chain recombines TRBV15 with TRBJ2-1; a weak D match, TRBD1 (5 bases). Germline V gives CDR1 LNHNV, CDR2 YYDKDF (reference sequence). CDR3 length: 16 residues. The V and J ends lost 2 bases and 9 bases respectively, with 20 bases between them. CDR3 sequence reads: CATSRPQEPLMGEQFF. The CDR3 DNA sequence: TGTGCCACCAGCAGACCACAGGAGCCGCTTATGGGTGAGCAGTTCTTC.

The chain carries TRBV7-9 and TRBJ2-5; TRBD2 aligns across 7 bases. Germline trimming cut 5 bases from V and 10 bases from J; bases unmatched to any gene: 16. CDR1 is SEHNR, CDR2 FQNEAQ, per germline (reference sequence). CDR3 length: 15 amino acids. CDR3 in amino acids: CASSVPGLPTGGQYF. In DNA form, the CDR3 reads TGTGCCAGCAGCGTGCCGGGACTACCCACGGGGGGCCAGTACTTC.

This clone has only one observation. The CDR3 nucleotides are TGTGCCAGCAGCGCCATAGCGGGAGCTAACCGTCAAGAGACCCAGTACTTC. Protein: CASSAIAGANRQETQYF. This chain links TRBV11-2 with TRBJ2-5; 9 bases are shared with TRBD2. This CDR3 comprises 17 residues. Germline values: CDR1 SGHAT, CDR2 FQNNGV. Losses at the gene ends were 5 bases for V and 2 bases for J; bases not matched to a gene: 12. The full variable domain, completed using reference TRBV11-2 and TRBJ2-5, is EAGVAQSPRYKIIEKRQSVAFWCNPISGHATLYWYQQILGQGPKLLIQFQNNGVVDDSQLPKDRFSAERLKGVDSTLKIQPAKLEDSAVYLCASSAIAGANRQETQYFGPGTRLLVL.

This chain links TRBV29-1 with TRBJ2-7; the match to TRBD1 covers 10 bases. The CDR3 length is 13 residues. Trimming cost V 4 bases and J 2 bases; bases outside gene matches: 2. Germline V gives CDR1 SQVTM, CDR2 ANQGSEA. CDR3 protein: CSVVGTGAYEQYF. CDR3 bases: TGCAGCGTTGTTGGGACAGGGGCCTACGAGCAGTACTTC.

The chain combines TRBV28 with TRBJ2-1; 9 bases align to TRBD2. J gave up 9 bases and V 8 bases, and 11 bases lay outside the gene matches. This CDR3 has 14 amino acids. CDR1 is MDHEN, CDR2 SYDVKM, per germline. CDR3 loop: CASFRLAGSGEQFF. CDR3 nucleotide sequence: TGTGCCAGCTTCCGTCTAGCGGGGAGCGGTGAGCAGTTCTTC.

V usage is TRBV5-6 and J usage is TRBJ1-1, with TRBD1 matching over 11 bases. The ends lost 4 bases at V and 9 bases at J; junction bases unmatched: 8. The CDR3 is made up of 14 amino acids. Germline loops: CDR1 SGHDT, CDR2 YYEEEE. The DNA of the CDR3 is TGTGCCAGCAGCCTACCCGGACAGGGGGCTCAAGCTTTCTTT. This translates into CASSLPGQGAQAFF.

The genes are TRBV7-9 and TRBJ1-1; 9 bases align to TRBD1. The trim removed 3 bases at V and 3 bases at J, leaving 5 bases unmatched. CDR1 and CDR2 from the germline V gene are SEHNR and FQNEAQ (reference sequence). The CDR3 loop spans 15 amino acids. The CDR3 DNA follows: TGTGCCAGCAGCTTGGCACAGGGGGCGTACACTGAAGCTTTCTTT. Residues: CASSLAQGAYTEAFF.

The rearrangement joins TRBV5-1 to TRBJ2-1; 9 positions match TRBD2. Germline V gives CDR1 SGHRS, CDR2 YFSETQ. Trimming at V came to 4 bases and at J to 12 bases, leaving 14 bases not matched to a gene. This CDR3 region has 15 residues. CDR3 amino acids: CASSPTSGLGFGQFF. CDR3 bases: TGCGCCAGCAGCCCGACTAGCGGCCTGGGGTTTGGGCAGTTCTTC.

A word on this clone: Different DNA sequences within this sample yield the same CDR3. V gene TRBV7-9 combines with J gene TRBJ2-7; 12 nucleotides line up with TRBD2. V trimming: 1 base; J trimming: 5 bases; junction bases outside the gene matches: 3. The CDR3 covers 15 residues. Germline loops: CDR1 SEHNR, CDR2 FQNEAQ (reference sequence). CDR3 in DNA: TGTGCCAGCAGCTTAGGGCTAGCGGGAGGGGACGAGCAGTACTTC. Its translation is CASSLGLAGGDEQYF. Complete variable domain (other parts from reference TRBV7-9 and TRBJ2-7): DTGVSQNPRHKITKRGQNVTFRCDPISEHNRLYWYRQTLGQGPEFLTYFQNEAQLEKSRLLSDRFSAERPKGSFSTLEIQRTEQGDSAMYLCASSLGLAGGDEQYFGPGTRLTVT.

The rearrangement uses TRBV30 and TRBJ1-5, with D perhaps matching TRBD1 (6 bases). The CDR3 consists of 14 residues. V was shortened by 0 bases and J by 7 bases, with 13 bases between the two germline ends. Germline CDR1 is GTSNPN and CDR2 is SVGIG (reference sequence). The CDR3, as DNA: TGTGCCTGGAGTGTGCCGGGGGCCCGGCAGCCCCAGCATTTT. Residues: CAWSVPGARQPQHF.

This rearrangement joins TRBV5-4 to TRBJ2-3; D is unresolved. CDR1 is SGHNT and CDR2 is YYREEE in the germline V gene (reference sequence). The CDR3 has 14 residues. Trimming cost V 0 bases and J 6 bases, with 11 bases left between them. This chain's CDR3 is CASSLVGNKDTQYF. The DNA of the CDR3 is TGTGCCAGCAGCTTGGTGGGAAATAAGGATACGCAGTATTTT.

This clone came up a few times. V is TRBV30 and J is TRBJ2-7; D is perhaps TRBD1 or TRBD2 (6 bases each). Germline V CDR1 and CDR2: GTSNPN, SVGIG (reference sequence). The CDR3 consists of 16 residues. The ends were cut back, 3 bases at V and 3 bases at J, with 21 bases in the middle. In DNA form, the CDR3 reads TGTGCCTGGAGGAGAGGGCTGGGCGGAGGGGGCTACGAGCAGTACTTC. Translation: CAWRRGLGGGGYEQYF.

The gene calls are TRBV30 and TRBJ2-6, with 9 nucleotides matching TRBD2. The germline gives CDR1 GTSNPN, CDR2 SVGIG (reference sequence). This CDR3 contains 17 residues. With V trimmed by 0 bases and J by 0 bases, 3 bases remained unmatched. CDR3 in amino acids: CAWSVEAGGSGANVLTF. The CDR3 DNA reads as TGTGCCTGGAGTGTAGAAGCGGGGGGCTCTGGGGCCAACGTCCTGACTTTC.

This clone occurred a few times. This CDR3 is CASRATGSSGNTIYF. The CDR3 DNA sequence: TGCGCCAGCAGAGCTACAGGGAGCTCTGGAAACACCATATATTTT. V usage is TRBV5-1 and J usage is TRBJ1-3; a possible D gene is TRBD1 (6 bases). Germline loops: CDR1 SGHRS, CDR2 YFSETQ. V was shortened by 5 bases and J by 0 bases, with 12 bases between the two germline ends. The CDR3 spans 15 residues.

J is TRBJ1-1 and V is TRBV5-6; D call uncertain. Per germline, CDR1 SGHDT and CDR2 YYEEEE. There are 14 residues in the CDR3. The germline V and J ends were trimmed by 0 bases and 1 base, with 7 bases remaining between them. Here the CDR3 reads CASSLDTGNTEAFF. CDR3 nucleotides: TGTGCCAGCAGCTTGGATACGGGGAACACTGAAGCTTTCTTT.

The V gene is TRBV15, the J gene TRBJ1-5, with D unresolved. Germline CDR1 and CDR2: LNHNV and YYDKDF (reference sequence). This CDR3 contains 15 residues. V lost 5 bases to trimming and J lost 7 bases, with 18 bases between them. CDR3 in DNA: TGTGCCACCAGCCCAGTGGGGTACACGGAGCAGCCCCAGCATTTT. It codes for CATSPVGYTEQPQHF.

J is TRBJ2-3 and V is TRBV4-1; 12 bases agree with TRBD2. Trimming cost V 3 bases and J 5 bases; bases outside gene matches: 9. Germline V gene data show CDR1 as MGHRA and CDR2 as YSYEKL. The CDR3 extends over 17 amino acids. CDR3 sequence: CASSQSRLAGDRDTQYF. Written as DNA, the CDR3 is TGCGCCAGCAGCCAGAGTAGACTAGCGGGAGATCGAGATACGCAGTATTTT.

This clone was seen once. This chain connects TRBV6-5 to TRBJ2-2; 9 positions match TRBD2. CDR1 and CDR2 from the germline V gene are MNHEY and SVGAGI. CDR3 length equals 15 residues. Trimming cost V 5 bases and J 3 bases; bases outside gene matches: 4. CDR3 DNA sequence: TGTGCCAGCAGTCCTAGCGGGACTCACACCGGGGAGCTGTTTTTT. The encoded protein is CASSPSGTHTGELFF.